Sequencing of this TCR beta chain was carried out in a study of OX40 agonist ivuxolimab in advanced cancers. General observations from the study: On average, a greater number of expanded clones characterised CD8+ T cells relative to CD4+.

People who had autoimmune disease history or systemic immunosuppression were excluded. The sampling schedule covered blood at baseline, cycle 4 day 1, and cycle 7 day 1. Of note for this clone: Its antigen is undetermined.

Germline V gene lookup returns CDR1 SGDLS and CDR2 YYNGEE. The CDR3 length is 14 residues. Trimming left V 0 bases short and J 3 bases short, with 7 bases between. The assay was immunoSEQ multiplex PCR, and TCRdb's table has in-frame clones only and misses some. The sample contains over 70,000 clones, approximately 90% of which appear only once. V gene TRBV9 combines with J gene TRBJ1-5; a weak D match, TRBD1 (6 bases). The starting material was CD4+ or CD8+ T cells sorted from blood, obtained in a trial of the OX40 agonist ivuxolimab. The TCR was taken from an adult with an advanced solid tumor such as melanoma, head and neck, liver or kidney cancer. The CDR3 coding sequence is TGTGCCAGCAGCGTAGGACAGGACAATCAGCCCCAGCATTTT. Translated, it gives CASSVGQDNQPQHF.